Listed here are 6 T cell receptor beta chains from one sample, sequenced in a study of CD8 T cells in ankylosing spondylitis. MiXCR, applied by TCRdb to the 5' RACE reads, yields one record per CDR3 protein. The sample holds about 39,000 distinct CDR3 sequences, about 3% seen once. Sample: blood, either unsorted or a sorted T cell fraction (not recorded which). The receptors stem from a male donor with ankylosing spondylitis or in good health (not recorded which).

The sample holds many counts of this clonotype. The chain links TRBV9 to TRBJ2-3; the D gene could be TRBD1 or TRBD2 (6 bases each). CDR1 is SGDLS and CDR2 is YYNGEE in the germline V gene. The V and J ends lost 4 bases and 2 bases respectively, with 17 bases between them. This CDR3 has 16 amino acids. The CDR3 nucleotides are TGTGCCAGCAGCCTCAGGAGGGACAAGTACACAGATACGCAGTATTTT. The encoded protein is CASSLRRDKYTDTQYF.

In its sample, this clonotype was seen many times. V is TRBV9 and J is TRBJ2-5; 9 bases match TRBD2. V lost 4 bases and J lost 2; bases outside the gene matches: 6. CDR1 and CDR2 from the germline V gene are SGDLS and YYNGEE. This CDR3 has 15 amino acids. The CDR3 DNA is TGTGCCAGCAGCAAACTCAGCGGGAGGCAAGAGACCCAGTACTTC. Its translation is CASSKLSGRQETQYF.

This clonotype was seen many times. In DNA form, the CDR3 reads TGTGCCAGCAGCGACGGCGGACTAGCCAGGCAGTTCTTC. Its protein product is CASSDGGLARQFF. This chain links TRBV9 with TRBJ2-1; 8 nucleotides agree with TRBD2. From germline, CDR1 is SGDLS and CDR2 YYNGEE. The ends lost 3 bases at V and 12 bases at J; junction bases unmatched: 8. The CDR3 extends over 13 amino acids.

This clonotype was seen ten or more times. The genes are TRBV9 and TRBJ2-3; 8 bases are a match to TRBD1. The CDR3 extends over 16 amino acids. Germline CDR1 and CDR2: SGDLS and YYNGEE. The V segment lost 4 bases and the J segment 0 bases; nucleotides outside the gene matches: 7. The CDR3 sequence: CASSPRTGKSTDTQYF. As DNA, the CDR3 is TGTGCCAGCAGCCCTAGGACAGGGAAGAGCACAGATACGCAGTATTTT.

This clonotype was found many times. The V call is TRBV9, the J call TRBJ1-2; the match to TRBD1 covers 12 bases. The V segment lost 4 bases and the J segment 4 bases; nucleotides outside the gene matches: 5. CDR1 SGDLS and CDR2 YYNGEE come from the germline V gene. The length of the CDR3 is 15 residues. The CDR3 DNA sequence: TGTGCCAGCAGCCTAGGGACAGGGGGCAGCTATGGCTACACCTTC. This translates into CASSLGTGGSYGYTF.

This clonotype was counted at least ten times. The chain couples TRBV9 to TRBJ1-1; tentative D call: TRBD1 (6 bases). Trimming took 4 bases from V and 2 from J, leaving 12 bases between them. The V gene's germline CDR1 is SGDLS and CDR2 YYNGEE. The CDR3 spans 14 residues. The CDR3 protein is CASSPGGTNTEAFF. CDR3 sequence (DNA): TGTGCCAGCAGCCCCGGGGGCACCAACACTGAAGCTTTCTTT.